Listed below are T cell receptor beta chains from one sample, sequenced in a study of shared clonotypes between healthy human individuals. Sequencing was performed with immunoSEQ multiplex PCR; in TCRdb, only in-frame clones are kept and a portion is missing. Of 550,000 to 850,000 clones in the sample, over 60% are singletons; the top ten hold less than 2%. Material: memory CD4+ T cells sorted from blood. These receptor sequences come from a woman aged 30 to 39 in good health. The CDR3 runs from the conserved cysteine through the conserved F or W. D genes are given only for firm matches. The size field is filled for only some rows; it gives once, few, many or a size class.

clone_size j_call v_call cdr3_length d_call cdr3_nt cdr3_aa
. TRBJ2-4 TRBV7-9 16 . TGTGCCAGCAGCTTAGGAAACCGGGACTGGAGAAACATTCAGTACTTC CASSLGNRDWRNIQYF
. TRBJ1-1 TRBV15 16 TRBD1 TGTGCCACCAGCAGAGGGGGGACAGCTTTTTTGGCTGAAGCTTTCTTT CATSRGGTAFLAEAFF
few TRBJ2-2 TRBV19 16 TRBD1 TGTGCCAGTAGTTCGGGGACAGGGGCCTTCACCGGGGAGCTGTTTTTT CASSSGTGAFTGELFF
. TRBJ2-2 TRBV27 14 . TGTGCCAGCAGACCAGCGCTGAACACCGGGGAGCTGTTTTTT CASRPALNTGELFF
. TRBJ2-3 TRBV7-7 15 TRBD2 TGTGCCAGCAGCCCTCTAGCGGGAGGGCCGGATACGCAGTATTTT CASSPLAGGPDTQYF
once TRBJ1-5 TRBV7-8 13 . TGTGCCAGCAGCCAGTATCTCAATCAGCCCCAGCATTTT CASSQYLNQPQHF
. TRBJ2-1 TRBV2 16 TRBD1 TGTGCCAGCATTCAAGCCCGGACAGGTTCCTACAATGAGCAGTTCTTC CASIQARTGSYNEQFF
. TRBJ1-1 TRBV11-2 14 . TGTGCCAGCAGCTTGCCAAACATGAACACTGAAGCTTTCTTT CASSLPNMNTEAFF
once TRBJ1-2 TRBV7-2 14 TRBD1 TGTGCCAGCAGCTCCTCAGGGGGCAGTCAGGGCTACACCTTC CASSSSGGSQGYTF
once TRBJ2-5 TRBV7-9 15 TRBD2 TGTGCCAGCAGCCACCGACTAGCGGGGGCCGAGACCCAGTACTTC CASSHRLAGAETQYF
. TRBJ1-3 TRBV6-1 14 . TGTGCCAGCAGATGGGACAACTCTGGAAACACCATATATTTT CASRWDNSGNTIYF
. TRBJ2-1 TRBV11-1 15 . TGTGCCAGCAGCTTAGGATTAGCGCCAAGCACGGAGCAGTTCTTC CASSLGLAPSTEQFF
. TRBJ1-5 TRBV19 16 . TGTGCCAGTAGCTCGCCGCGGGACGTGGGCAATCAGCCCCAGCATTTT CASSSPRDVGNQPQHF
. TRBJ2-5 TRBV11-2 12 . TGTGCCAGCAGCTTCTCCCAAGAGACCCAGTACTTC CASSFSQETQYF
. TRBJ2-7 TRBV7-9 11 . TGTGCCAGCAGCCTCCTCTACGAGCAGTACTTC CASSLLYEQYF
. TRBJ1-1 TRBV19 13 . TGTGCCAGTAGTATCGGCGCGAACACTGAAGCTTTCTTT CASSIGANTEAFF
few TRBJ2-6 TRBV27 15 . TGTGCCAGCAGTCGAGAGTTGGGTGGGGCCAACGTCCTGACTTTC CASSRELGGANVLTF
. TRBJ1-4 TRBV5-1 14 TRBD1 TGCGCCAGCAGCCTCGGGACAGGGTCTGAAAAACTGTTTTTT CASSLGTGSEKLFF
. TRBJ2-1 TRBV28 15 . TGTGCCAGCAGCCGGTGGGCCACCTCCTACAATGAGCAGTTCTTC CASSRWATSYNEQFF
. TRBJ2-1 TRBV5-1 15 . TGCGCCAGCAGCTTGACGGCGAGCGTTGCGGGTGAGCAGTTCTTC CASSLTASVAGEQFF
. TRBJ2-6 TRBV5-1 16 . TGCGCCAGCAGCTTGGATGGGTTGTCTGGGGCCAACGTCCTGACTTTC CASSLDGLSGANVLTF
once TRBJ2-5 TRBV4-1 18 TRBD2 TGCGCCAGCAGCCAAGACTCATATGGAGCGGGAATACGGGAGACCCAGTACTTC CASSQDSYGAGIRETQYF
. TRBJ2-1 TRBV28 15 TRBD1 TGTGCCAGCTACTTATGGGACAGGGTGTCAAATGAGCAGTTCTTC CASYLWDRVSNEQFF
once TRBJ1-4 TRBV19 14 TRBD1 TGTGCCAGTAGTCGGGGACAGACCTATGAAAAACTGTTTTTT CASSRGQTYEKLFF
few TRBJ1-1 TRBV19 14 . TGTGCCAGTAGTATAGATTTTCGAGATGGTGAAGCTTTCTTT CASSIDFRDGEAFF
. TRBJ1-1 TRBV6-5 16 . TGTGCCAGCAGTTACGCCCTTTCAGGGGTGTTCACTGAAGCTTTCTTT CASSYALSGVFTEAFF
many TRBJ1-3 TRBV10-3 13 TRBD1 TGTGCCATAGGACAGGACTTTGGAAACACCATATATTTT CAIGQDFGNTIYF
. TRBJ1-1 TRBV19 12 TRBD1 TGTGCCAGTAGTGACAGGGGGCGGGATGCTTTCTTT CASSDRGRDAFF
. TRBJ1-2 TRBV7-2 13 TRBD1 TGTGCCAGCAGCCCCAGGGGGCTGGAGGGCTACACCTTC CASSPRGLEGYTF
. TRBJ2-7 TRBV19 13 . TGTGCCAGTAGTATTTTTAGGGACCACGAGCAGTACTTC CASSIFRDHEQYF
. TRBJ1-4 TRBV25-1 17 . TGTGCCAGCAGTGAAAATCCGGGGGGACCGACTAATGAAAAACTGTTTTTT CASSENPGGPTNEKLFF
few TRBJ2-1 TRBV19 14 . TGTGCCAGTAGCGACCTAGGAAGCGGTCCTAGGTGGTTCTTC CASSDLGSGPRWFF
. TRBJ2-2 TRBV29-1 14 TRBD1 TGCAGCGGCGGGACAGGGGCGGAGACCGGGGAGCTGTTTTTT CSGGTGAETGELFF
. TRBJ2-7 TRBV28 15 TRBD1 TGTGCCAGCAGTCAGGGACAGGGAGGAATTTGGGAGCAGTACTTC CASSQGQGGIWEQYF
. TRBJ2-1 TRBV19 19 TRBD2 TGTGCCAGTAGTATGGGGGTTTTTGGGCGGGGGTCCTCCTACAATGAGCAGTTCTTC CASSMGVFGRGSSYNEQFF
. TRBJ2-7 TRBV5-1 15 . TGCGCCAGCAGGGTTGAGCTGTCGGCTAGCCACGAGCAGTACTTC CASRVELSASHEQYF
. TRBJ2-1 TRBV2 15 . TGTGCCAGCAAGGGGGGGCTAGACCCCTACAATGAGCAGTTCTTC CASKGGLDPYNEQFF
. TRBJ1-4 TRBV7-9 14 TRBD1 TGTGCCAGCAGCTTGGGACAGGGAGGTGAAAAACTGTTTTTT CASSLGQGGEKLFF
. TRBJ2-3 TRBV7-8 18 TRBD2 TGTGCCAGCAGCAACCACTCGGGACTAGCGGGAGTCGGGGATACGCAGTATTTT CASSNHSGLAGVGDTQYF
. TRBJ2-3 TRBV2 15 TRBD2 TGTGCCAGCACCCCCCTAGCGGGAGCCATGGTTACGCAGTATTTT CASTPLAGAMVTQYF
. TRBJ1-2 TRBV18 12 . TGTGCCAGTGATGGAGGGGGCTATGGCTACACCTTC CASDGGGYGYTF
. TRBJ2-5 TRBV6-1 13 . TGTGCCAGCCAACGTCGGGCGCAAGAGACCCAGTACTTC CASQRRAQETQYF
many TRBJ1-5 TRBV28 11 . TGTGCCAGCACCGATGGCGGGCCCCAGCATTTT CASTDGGPQHF
once TRBJ2-7 TRBV28 13 TRBD1 TGTGCCAGCAGGGGACAGGGGGCGGACGAGCAGTACTTC CASRGQGADEQYF
once TRBJ2-2 TRBV27 15 TRBD1 TGTGCCAGCAGTTGGACAGGGGCTCACACCGGGGAGCTGTTTTTT CASSWTGAHTGELFF
. TRBJ1-3 TRBV9 15 . TGTGCCAGCAGCCGAGACGGTGGATCTGGAAACACCATATATTTT CASSRDGGSGNTIYF
. TRBJ2-1 TRBV11-2 15 TRBD1 TGTGCCAGCAGCCAGGGACAGGGGGGGGTCAATGAGCAGTTCTTC CASSQGQGGVNEQFF
. TRBJ1-1 TRBV18 15 . TGTGCCAGCTCAACCAGAGGCCAGAAGAACACTGAAGCTTTCTTT CASSTRGQKNTEAFF
. TRBJ2-5 TRBV2 13 TRBD1 TGTGCCAGCAGTGTTGACAGGGAACGGGCCCAGTACTTC CASSVDRERAQYF
few TRBJ2-2 TRBV28 15 TRBD2 TGTGCCAGCAGTTACTCCCTAGCGGTTGAAACCAAGCTGTTTTTT CASSYSLAVETKLFF
. TRBJ2-1 TRBV6-6 14 . TGTGCCAGCAGATCCGGGAGAACGCTCAATGAGCAGTTCTTC CASRSGRTLNEQFF
. TRBJ2-2 TRBV11-3 12 . TGTGCCAGCAGCCACGACACCGGGGAGCTGTTTTTT CASSHDTGELFF
. TRBJ1-5 TRBV6-6 15 TRBD1 TGTGCCAGCAGCCGAGGACAGGGAATGTCTCAGCCCCAGCATTTT CASSRGQGMSQPQHF
once TRBJ2-3 TRBV27 16 . TGTGCCAGCAGTTTATCTGGCACTATCGGAACAGATACGCAGTATTTT CASSLSGTIGTDTQYF
. TRBJ2-7 TRBV27 16 TRBD2 TGTGCCAGCAGTTTCTTACGGAGCGGGGGGTTAGACGAGCAGTACTTC CASSFLRSGGLDEQYF
many TRBJ2-3 TRBV5-5 15 . TGTGCCAGCAGCTTGATTTCTATTGGCACAGATACGCAGTATTTT CASSLISIGTDTQYF
. TRBJ2-7 TRBV28 13 . TGTGCCAGCAGCTTTGGGGGCTCCTACGAGCAGTACTTC CASSFGGSYEQYF
. TRBJ2-3 TRBV6-8 15 TRBD2 TGTGCCAGCAGACTACTAAGCGGGAGTACAGATACGCAGTATTTT CASRLLSGSTDTQYF
. TRBJ2-2 TRBV29-1 13 . TGCAGCGCTTCAAACTTGAACACCGGGGAGCTGTTTTTT CSASNLNTGELFF